Presented here are 18 T cell receptor beta chains from one specimen sequenced in a study of blood T cell repertoires in COVID-19. Sequencing was performed with immunoSEQ multiplex PCR; in TCRdb, only in-frame clones are kept and a portion is missing. The repertoire holds roughly 200,000 clones, with around nine tenths as singletons. Material for sequencing was peripheral blood. These receptor sequences come from a woman under 30 who had recovered from COVID-19.

This chain uses TRBV9 with TRBJ2-1, with TRBD2 identical over 13 bases. Trimming at V came to 4 bases and at J to 8 bases, leaving 18 bases not matched to a gene. Germline V gene data show CDR1 as SGDLS and CDR2 as YYNGEE. The CDR3 runs 19 residues. CDR3 sequence: CASSPQHPGLAGPEDEQFF. In DNA, the CDR3 is TGTGCCAGCAGCCCACAACACCCGGGACTAGCGGGACCTGAAGATGAGCAGTTCTTC.

The V gene is TRBV14, the J gene TRBJ2-7, with 10 bases identical to TRBD1. The CDR3 runs to 14 residues. Trimming cost V 3 bases and J 3 bases; bases outside gene matches: 2. Germline V gene sequence: CDR1 SGHDN, CDR2 FVKESK. CDR3 sequence reads: CASSHRDRGYEQYF. CDR3 DNA sequence: TGTGCCAGCAGCCACCGGGACAGGGGCTACGAGCAGTACTTC. The entire variable domain, with the rest obtained from reference TRBV14 and TRBJ2-7, is as follows: EAGVTQFPSHSVIEKGQTVTLRCDPISGHDNLYWYRRVMGKEIKFLLHFVKESKQDESGMPNNRFLAERTGGTYSTLKVQPAELEDSGVYFCASSHRDRGYEQYFGPGTRLTVT.

CDR3 sequence: CASSYTGNTIYF. The CDR3, as DNA: TGTGCCAGCAGTTATACTGGAAACACCATATATTTT. The rearrangement links TRBV6-5 to TRBJ1-3; no reliable D call. The CDR3 length is 12 residues. V dropped 3 bases and J dropped 2 bases, with 2 bases sitting between them. In germline, CDR1 is MNHEY, CDR2 SVGAGI.

This clone was detected a few times. The rearrangement joins TRBV6-2 or TRBV6-3 to TRBJ2-5; 7 bases map to TRBD2. After removal of 0 bases from V and 2 bases from J, the junction contained 15 bases not matched to a gene. This CDR3 comprises 19 residues. Per germline, CDR1 MNHEY and CDR2 SVGEGT. The CDR3 spells CASSYSEDTSAAFQETQYF. CDR3 bases: TGTGCCAGCAGTTACTCCGAAGACACTAGCGCGGCTTTTCAAGAGACCCAGTACTTC.

The chain combines TRBV6-5 with TRBJ2-7, with D perhaps TRBD1 (6 bases). This CDR3 region has 13 residues. Germline V gene data show CDR1 as MNHEY and CDR2 as SVGAGI. Trimming took off 7 bases at V and 3 bases at J, with 13 bases between the two ends. The CDR3 DNA reads TGTGCCAGCACCATGAACAGGGACTACGAGCAGTACGTC. Its translation: CASTMNRDYEQYV.

The rearrangement uses TRBV2 and TRBJ2-1; TRBD2 aligns across 7 bases. With 2 bases clipped from V and 4 bases from J, the junction kept 2 bases outside the gene matches. CDR3 length: 14 amino acids. Germline CDR1 SNHLY, CDR2 FYNNEI. This CDR3 is CASSEQRGYNEQFF. In DNA, the CDR3 is TGTGCCAGCAGTGAACAGCGGGGTTACAATGAGCAGTTCTTC.

V usage is TRBV7-9 and J usage is TRBJ2-4; 8 nucleotides agree with TRBD1. V gave up 5 bases and J gave up 4 bases; unmatched junction bases: 7. The CDR3 is 15 amino acids. CDR1 and CDR2 from the germline V gene are SEHNR and FQNEAQ (reference sequence). The CDR3 sequence: CASSRTGIVKNIQYF. Here the CDR3 DNA reads TGTGCCAGCAGCCGGACAGGGATTGTTAAAAACATTCAGTACTTC.

The V and J genes are TRBV6-4 and TRBJ2-3; a weak D match, TRBD1 (6 bases). The CDR3 has 16 residues. V lost 5 bases to trimming and J lost 6 bases, with 21 bases between them. Germline V CDR1 and CDR2: MRHNA, SNTAGT. CDR3 loop: CASSTGPKGGRDTQYF. DNA of the CDR3: TGTGCCAGCAGTACCGGACCAAAAGGGGGTCGGGATACGCAGTATTTT.

CDR3 region: CASSVEGGALADTQYF. The CDR3, as DNA: TGTGCCAGCAGCGTAGAAGGGGGTGCGCTGGCTGATACGCAGTATTTT. V and J are TRBV9 and TRBJ2-3; the D gene is possibly TRBD1 (6 bases). V was trimmed by 0 bases and J by 6 bases, leaving 17 bases between them. This CDR3 is built from 16 residues. CDR1 is SGDLS and CDR2 is YYNGEE in the germline V gene.

The chain combines TRBV27 with TRBJ2-5, with D possibly being TRBD1 (6 bases). The CDR3 covers 12 residues. Germline V gives CDR1 MNHEY, CDR2 SMNVEV (reference sequence). V was cut by 6 bases and J by 6 bases, with 11 bases left in between. The CDR3 loop is CASSGTSQTQYF. DNA of the CDR3: TGTGCCAGCAGCGGGACATCCCAGACCCAGTACTTC.

This clone was detected a few times. The rearrangement links TRBV30 to TRBJ2-1; 8 nucleotides match TRBD2. The CDR3 runs to 14 residues. After removal of 2 bases from V and 7 bases from J, the junction contained 7 bases not matched to a gene. CDR1 is GTSNPN and CDR2 is SVGIG in the germline V gene (reference sequence). For the CDR3, the DNA is TGTGCCTGGAGTTACGGACTAGCCAATAATGAGCAGTTCTTC. Translation: CAWSYGLANNEQFF.

The chain recombines TRBV2 with TRBJ2-2; TRBD2 aligns across 8 bases. Germline trimming cut 6 bases from V and 4 bases from J; bases unmatched to any gene: 19. Germline CDR1 reads SNHLY; CDR2 reads FYNNEI. The CDR3 has 19 residues. DNA for the CDR3: TGTGCCAGCAGCGCGCTACTAGCGGTAGACCTCTCTTCCACCGGGGAGCTGTTTTTT. Translated, it gives CASSALLAVDLSSTGELFF. Together with reference TRBV2 and TRBJ2-2, the CDR3 gives the full variable domain: EPEVTQTPSHQVTQMGQEVILRCVPISNHLYFYWYRQILGQKVEFLVSFYNNEISEKSEIFDDQFSVERPDGSNFTLKIRSTKLEDSAMYFCASSALLAVDLSSTGELFFGEGSRLTVL.

This chain uses TRBV7-3 with TRBJ2-7; 9 bases line up with TRBD1. CDR3 length equals 15 residues. Germline lookup yields CDR1 SGHTA and CDR2 FQGTGA. V shed 2 bases, J shed 1 base, and the junction held 3 bases outside the gene matches. The CDR3 region is CASSLGDRASYEQYF. CDR3 DNA sequence: TGTGCCAGCAGCTTAGGGGACAGGGCGTCCTACGAGCAGTACTTC.

This chain joins TRBV27 and TRBJ2-1; D is perhaps TRBD2 (5 bases). The germline V and J ends were trimmed by 3 bases and 2 bases, with 14 bases remaining between them. The CDR3 runs 16 residues. Germline assignment: CDR1 MNHEY and CDR2 SMNVEV (reference sequence). The CDR3 sequence: CASSFLKGSAYNEQFF. The CDR3 DNA sequence: TGTGCCAGCAGTTTCCTAAAAGGTAGCGCCTACAATGAGCAGTTCTTC.

The V and J genes are TRBV27 and TRBJ2-2, with 13 bases identical to TRBD2. The CDR3 covers 17 residues. With V trimmed by 4 bases and J by 5 bases, 7 bases remained unmatched. In germline, CDR1 is MNHEY, CDR2 SMNVEV (reference sequence). In DNA, the CDR3 is TGTGCCAGCAGTTCCCGTGGACTAGCGGGAGCTACCGGGGAGCTGTTTTTT. This translates into CASSSRGLAGATGELFF.

The CDR3 DNA reads as TGTGCCAGCAGCGAGGCCGGGACTCATCGAGAGCGGGAGCAGTTCTTC. Protein sequence: CASSEAGTHREREQFF. This chain connects TRBV9 to TRBJ2-1; TRBD2 might be the D (6 bases). Between the trimmed V and J ends, which lost 3 bases and 10 bases, there was a span of 23 bases. This CDR3 spans 16 amino acids. CDR1 and CDR2 from the germline V gene are SGDLS and YYNGEE.

The rearrangement uses TRBV6-2 or TRBV6-3 and TRBJ1-3, with D perhaps TRBD1 (5 bases). The CDR3 has 14 residues. Germline-derived CDR1 and CDR2 are MNHEY and SVGEGT. V was trimmed by 6 bases and J by 3 bases, leaving 12 bases between them. As DNA, the CDR3 is TGTGCCAGCAGGCCTCCAGGGAATGGAAACACCATATATTTT. Amino acids: CASRPPGNGNTIYF.

This chain links TRBV5-5 with TRBJ2-7, with D uncertain. The CDR3 runs 14 residues. Germline-derived CDR1 and CDR2 are SGHKS and YYEKEE (reference sequence). Trimming left V 0 bases short and J 4 bases short, with 11 bases between. The CDR3 loop reads CASSLDGYRYEQYV. In DNA, the CDR3 is TGTGCCAGCAGCTTGGACGGGTATCGGTACGAGCAGTACGTC.